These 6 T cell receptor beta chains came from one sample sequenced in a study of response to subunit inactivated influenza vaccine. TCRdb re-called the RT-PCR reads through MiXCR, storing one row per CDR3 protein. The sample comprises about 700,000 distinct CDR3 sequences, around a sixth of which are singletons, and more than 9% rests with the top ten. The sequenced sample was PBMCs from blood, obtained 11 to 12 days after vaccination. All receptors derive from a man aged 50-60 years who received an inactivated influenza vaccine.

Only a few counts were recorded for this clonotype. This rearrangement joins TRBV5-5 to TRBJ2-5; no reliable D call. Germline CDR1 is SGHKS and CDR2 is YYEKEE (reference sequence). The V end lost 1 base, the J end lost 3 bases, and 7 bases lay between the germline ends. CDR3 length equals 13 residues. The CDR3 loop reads CASSLPGKETQYF. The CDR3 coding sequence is TGTGCCAGCAGCTTGCCTGGGAAAGAGACCCAGTACTTC.

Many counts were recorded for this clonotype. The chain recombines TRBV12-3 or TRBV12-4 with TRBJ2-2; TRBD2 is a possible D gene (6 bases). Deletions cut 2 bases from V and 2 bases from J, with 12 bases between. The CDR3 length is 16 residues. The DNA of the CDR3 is TGTGCCAGCAGTTTATCTGCGGGAAGCAACACCGGGGAGCTGTTTTTT. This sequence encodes CASSLSAGSNTGELFF.

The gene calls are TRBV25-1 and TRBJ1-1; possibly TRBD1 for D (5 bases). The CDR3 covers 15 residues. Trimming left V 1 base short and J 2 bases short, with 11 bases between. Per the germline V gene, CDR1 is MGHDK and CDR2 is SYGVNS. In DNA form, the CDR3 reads TGTGCCAGCAGTGAATTTCTGGGGCGTAACACTGAAGCTTTCTTT. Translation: CASSEFLGRNTEAFF. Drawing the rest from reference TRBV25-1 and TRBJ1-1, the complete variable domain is EADIYQTPRYLVIGTGKKITLECSQTMGHDKMYWYQQDPGMELHLIHYSYGVNSTEKGDLSSESTVSRIRTEHFPLTLESARPSHTSQYLCASSEFLGRNTEAFFGQGTRLTVV.

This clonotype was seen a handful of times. The CDR3 here is CASSILGGEQFF. In DNA form, the CDR3 reads TGTGCCAGCAGCATACTCGGGGGTGAGCAGTTCTTC. V usage is TRBV7-2 and J usage is TRBJ2-1, with D possibly TRBD2 on 6 matching bases. Germline values: CDR1 SGHTA, CDR2 FQGNSA. V shed 5 bases and J shed 9 bases, with 11 bases lying between them. The CDR3 is 12 residues long. Full variable domain (rest looked up from reference TRBV7-2 and TRBJ2-1): GAGVSQSPSNKVTEKGKDVELRCDPISGHTALYWYRQSLGQGLEFLIYFQGNSAPDKSGLPSDRFSAERTGGSVSTLTIQRTQQEDSAVYLCASSILGGEQFFGPGTRLTVL.

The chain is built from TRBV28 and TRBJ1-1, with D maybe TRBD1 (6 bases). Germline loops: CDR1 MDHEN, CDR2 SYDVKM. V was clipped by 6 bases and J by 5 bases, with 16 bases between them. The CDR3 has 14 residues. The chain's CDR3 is CASSTYDRKTEAFF. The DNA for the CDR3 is TGTGCCAGCAGCACCTATGACAGGAAAACTGAAGCTTTCTTT.

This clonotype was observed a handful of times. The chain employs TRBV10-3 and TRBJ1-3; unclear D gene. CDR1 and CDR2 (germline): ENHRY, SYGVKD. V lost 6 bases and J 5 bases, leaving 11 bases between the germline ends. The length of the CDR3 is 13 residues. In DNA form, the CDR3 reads TGTGCCATCAGCAAGGGTGTACGAAACACCATATATTTT. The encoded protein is CAISKGVRNTIYF.